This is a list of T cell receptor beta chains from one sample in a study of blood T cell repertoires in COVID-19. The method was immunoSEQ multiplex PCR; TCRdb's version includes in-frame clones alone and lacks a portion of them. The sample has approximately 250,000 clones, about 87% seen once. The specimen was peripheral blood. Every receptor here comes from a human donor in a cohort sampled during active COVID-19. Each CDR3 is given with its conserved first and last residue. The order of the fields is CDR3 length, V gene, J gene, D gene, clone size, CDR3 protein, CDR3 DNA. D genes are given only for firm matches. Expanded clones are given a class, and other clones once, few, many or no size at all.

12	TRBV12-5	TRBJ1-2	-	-	CASGLEQGPLTF	TGTGCTAGTGGTCTCGAACAGGGACCCTTGACCTTC
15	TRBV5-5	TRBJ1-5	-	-	CASSLGQANNQPQHF	TGTGCCAGCAGCTTGGGTCAGGCGAACAATCAGCCCCAGCATTTT
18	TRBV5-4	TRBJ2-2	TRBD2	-	CASSRPASGLTNTGELFF	TGTGCCAGCAGCCGCCCGGCTAGCGGACTAACGAACACCGGGGAGCTGTTTTTT
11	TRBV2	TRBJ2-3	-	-	CASIEQGAQYF	TGTGCCAGCATTGAACAGGGCGCGCAGTATTTT
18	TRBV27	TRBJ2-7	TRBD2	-	CASSLSGTSGKFSYEQYF	TGTGCCAGCAGTTTATCAGGGACTAGCGGTAAATTCTCCTACGAGCAGTACTTC
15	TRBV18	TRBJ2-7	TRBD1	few	CASSPGTGQVYEQYF	TGTGCCAGCTCACCCGGGACAGGGCAAGTCTACGAGCAGTACTTC
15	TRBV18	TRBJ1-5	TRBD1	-	CASSPPGTARQPQHF	TGTGCCAGCTCACCCCCCGGGACAGCTCGGCAGCCCCAGCATTTT
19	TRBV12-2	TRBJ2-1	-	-	CASRQGLAGSIHSYNEQFF	TGTGCAAGTCGCCAGGGACTAGCGGGGTCCATACACTCCTACAATGAGCAGTTCTTC
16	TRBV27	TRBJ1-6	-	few	CASSPWGGGIGSPLHF	TGTGCCAGCAGTCCATGGGGCGGTGGGATTGGATCACCCCTCCACTTT
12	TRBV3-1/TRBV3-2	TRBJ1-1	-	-	CASSQTGLEAFF	TGTGCCAGCAGCCAAACAGGTCTTGAAGCTTTCTTT
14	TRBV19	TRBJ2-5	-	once	CASVDRVNQETQYF	TGTGCCAGTGTCGATCGGGTCAACCAAGAGACCCAGTACTTC
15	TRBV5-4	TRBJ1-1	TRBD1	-	CASSSQTGANTEAFF	TGTGCCAGCAGCTCGCAAACAGGGGCTAACACTGAAGCTTTCTTT
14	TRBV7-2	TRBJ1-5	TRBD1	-	CASSLGTGDQPQHF	TGTGCCAGCAGCCTTGGGACAGGGGATCAGCCCCAGCATTTT
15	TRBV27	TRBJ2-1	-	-	CASSFFISSYNEQFF	TGTGCCAGCAGTTTCTTTATTAGCTCCTACAATGAGCAGTTCTTC
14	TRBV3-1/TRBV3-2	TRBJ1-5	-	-	CASSQGQNNQPQHF	TGTGCCAGCAGCCAAGGGCAGAACAATCAGCCCCAGCATTTT
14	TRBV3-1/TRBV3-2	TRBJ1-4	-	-	CASSPRQINEKLFF	TGTGCCAGCAGCCCCAGGCAGATTAATGAAAAACTGTTTTTT
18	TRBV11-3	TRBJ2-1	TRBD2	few	CASSKGGASGSSYNEQFF	TGTGCCAGCAGCAAGGGGGGGGCTAGCGGGAGCTCCTACAATGAGCAGTTCTTC
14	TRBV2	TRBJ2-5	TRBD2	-	CASTLAGNQETQYF	TGTGCCAGCACCCTAGCGGGCAACCAAGAGACCCAGTACTTC
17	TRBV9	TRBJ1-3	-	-	CASSLHAQAMSGNTIYF	TGTGCCAGCAGCCTCCACGCCCAGGCTATGTCTGGAAACACCATATATTTT
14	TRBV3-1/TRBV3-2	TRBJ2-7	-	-	CASSQTRGGREQYF	TGTGCCAGCAGCCAAACAAGGGGGGGGAGGGAGCAGTACTTC
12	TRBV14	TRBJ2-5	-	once	CASSLARRTQYF	TGTGCCAGCAGCCTAGCCCGGCGGACCCAGTACTTC
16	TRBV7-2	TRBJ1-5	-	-	CASSLVGGNSNQPQHF	TGTGCCAGCAGCTTAGTCGGGGGGAATAGCAATCAGCCCCAGCATTTT
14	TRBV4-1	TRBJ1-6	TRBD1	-	CASSLTGGNSPLHF	TGCGCCAGCAGCCTGACAGGGGGCAATTCACCCCTCCACTTT
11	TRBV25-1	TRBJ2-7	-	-	CASSAYYEQYF	TGTGCCAGCAGTGCGTACTACGAGCAGTACTTC
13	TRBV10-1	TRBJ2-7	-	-	CASSQGSSYEQYF	TGCGCCAGCAGCCAGGGGAGCTCCTACGAGCAGTACTTC
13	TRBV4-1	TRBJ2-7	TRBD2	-	CASSQGREGKQYF	TGCGCCAGCAGCCAAGGACGGGAGGGGAAGCAGTACTTC